Given below is one T cell receptor beta chain in context. Its antigen is undetermined. Clones were sequenced by immunoSEQ multiplex PCR, and TCRdb holds only the in-frame ones, with some missing. The repertoire includes 66,000 or so clones, 85% of them detected once, and roughly 4% sits in the top ten. The sample originates from a study of OX40 agonist ivuxolimab in advanced cancers. At the level of the study: It was ivuxolimab, an agonistic anti-OX40 (CD134) antibody, that patients were treated with. Patient treatment consisted of intravenous ivuxolimab administration every 2 weeks at 0.01 to 10 mg/kg.

This CDR3 contains 15 residues. Germline CDR1 is MDHEN and CDR2 is SYDVKM. Trimming left V 7 bases short and J 7 bases short, with 17 bases between. Study-level results: More expanded clones were found, on average, in CD8+ than in CD4+ T cells.

The V call is TRBV28, the J call TRBJ1-6; D is undetermined. The TCR was taken from an adult with an advanced solid tumor such as melanoma, head and neck, liver or kidney cancer. The material sequenced was CD4+ or CD8+ T cells sorted from blood, taken in a trial of the OX40 agonist ivuxolimab. In DNA, the CDR3 is TGTGCCAGCAAATCTCCCGGGTCAGAGAATTCACCCCTCCACTTT. It is translated as CASKSPGSENSPLHF.